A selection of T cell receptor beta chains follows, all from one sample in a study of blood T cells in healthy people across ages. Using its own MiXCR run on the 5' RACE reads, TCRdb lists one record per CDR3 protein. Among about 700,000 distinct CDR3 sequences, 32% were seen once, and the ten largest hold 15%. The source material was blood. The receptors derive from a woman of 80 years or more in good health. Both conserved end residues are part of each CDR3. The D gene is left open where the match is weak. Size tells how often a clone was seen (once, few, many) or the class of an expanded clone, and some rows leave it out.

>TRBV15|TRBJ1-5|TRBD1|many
TGTGCCACCAGCCCAGGGGGGGGAGATCAGCCCCAGCATTTT
CATSPGGGDQPQHF
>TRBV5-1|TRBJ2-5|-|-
TGCGCCAGCAGCTTCAGTGGTGAGCAGTACTTC
CASSFSGEQYF
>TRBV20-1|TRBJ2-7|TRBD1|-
TGCAGTGCTAGAGAGGGGGGGACAGGGGGTGGCCCCTACGAGCAGTACTTC
CSAREGGTGGGPYEQYF
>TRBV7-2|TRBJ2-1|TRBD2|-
TGTGCCAGCAGCTTAGCGGGGACTAGCTTGTACCAGAGCTCCTACAATGAGCAGTTCTTC
CASSLAGTSLYQSSYNEQFF
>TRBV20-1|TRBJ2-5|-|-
TGCAGTGCTCCCCGGGGGGCGAAAGAGACCCAGTACTTC
CSAPRGAKETQYF
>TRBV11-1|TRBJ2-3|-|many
TGTGCCAGCAGCTTAGGCCCGGGACAGGCTTCAGCGGGGACTTTCACAGATACGCAGTATTTT
CASSLGPGQASAGTFTDTQYF
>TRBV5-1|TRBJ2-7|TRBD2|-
TGCGCCAGCAGCTTGGCCGTAGGACTAGCGGACTACGAGCAGTACTTC
CASSLAVGLADYEQYF
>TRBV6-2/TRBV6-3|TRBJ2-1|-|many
TGTGCCAGCAGTAGATGGAATGAGCAGTTCTTC
CASSRWNEQFF
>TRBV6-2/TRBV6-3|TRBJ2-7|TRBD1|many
TGTGCCAGCAGTTACAGAAACCCTTCGACAGGGACCGAGCAGTACTTC
CASSYRNPSTGTEQYF
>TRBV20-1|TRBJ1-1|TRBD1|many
TGCAGTGCTGTGGGACAGCCGAACACTGAAGCTTTCTTT
CSAVGQPNTEAFF
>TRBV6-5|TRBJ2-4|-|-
TGTGCCAGCAGTTACGGGGGCCAGAAAAACATTCAGTACTTC
CASSYGGQKNIQYF
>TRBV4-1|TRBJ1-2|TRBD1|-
TGCGCCGGCAGCCAAGAATCCGGCAGGGGGCGAGGCTACACCTTC
CAGSQESGRGRGYTF
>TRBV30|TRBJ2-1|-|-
TGTGCCTGGAGTGAAGCCACACTCTACAATGAGCAGTTCTTC
CAWSEATLYNEQFF
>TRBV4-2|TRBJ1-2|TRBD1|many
TGTGCCAGCAGCCGGGACACAGGGGGTGCCTACACCTTC
CASSRDTGGAYTF
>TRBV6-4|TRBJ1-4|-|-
TGTGCCAGCAGACCCAGACACGGGGCCCAAACTAATGAAAAACTGTTTTTT
CASRPRHGAQTNEKLFF
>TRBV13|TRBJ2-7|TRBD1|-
TGTGCCAGCAGCTTAGTAACCGGACAGGGGGGCGAGCAGTACTTC
CASSLVTGQGGEQYF
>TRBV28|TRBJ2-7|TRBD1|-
TGTGCCAGCAATCACAACAGGGGTTACGAGCAGTACTTC
CASNHNRGYEQYF
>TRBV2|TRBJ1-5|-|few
TGTGCCAGCAGTGAATCGAGTTTGACACCCCAGCATTTT
CASSESSLTPQHF
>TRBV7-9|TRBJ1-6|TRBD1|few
TGTGCCAGCAGCGCCCAACAGGGGTGGGGTGAGTCGCCCCTCCACTTT
CASSAQQGWGESPLHF
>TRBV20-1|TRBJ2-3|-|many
TGCAGTGCTTCCCCGGACAGCCGCACAGATACGCAGTATTTT
CSASPDSRTDTQYF
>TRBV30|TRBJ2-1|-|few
TGTGCCTGGAGCATGGGGATTACCAGGGGTGAGCAGTTCTTC
CAWSMGITRGEQFF
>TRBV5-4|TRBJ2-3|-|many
TGTGCCAGCAGCCCTGGACTACACACAGATACGCAGTATTTT
CASSPGLHTDTQYF
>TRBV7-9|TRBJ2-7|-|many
TGTGCCAGCAGCTTAGCACTTGCCAGCTCCTACGAGCAGTACTTC
CASSLALASSYEQYF
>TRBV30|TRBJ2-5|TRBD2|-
TGTGCCTGGAGGGGACTAGCGGGAGAGACCCAGTACTTC
CAWRGLAGETQYF
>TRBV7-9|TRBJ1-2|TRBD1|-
TGTGCCAGCAGCGACACAGGGGTCTATCAGGGCTACACCTTC
CASSDTGVYQGYTF
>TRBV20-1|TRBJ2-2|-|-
TGCAGTGCTAGAGATGGGGCTAGAATAGCCGGGGAGCTGTTTTTT
CSARDGARIAGELFF
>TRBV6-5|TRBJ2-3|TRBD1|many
TGTGCCAGCAGTTACGGACAGGGGGCCACAGATACGCAGTATTTT
CASSYGQGATDTQYF
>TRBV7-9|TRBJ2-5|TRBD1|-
TGTGCCAGCAGCACGACAGGGATCCAAGGGACCCAGTACTTC
CASSTTGIQGTQYF
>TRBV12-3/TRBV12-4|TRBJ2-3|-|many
TGTGCCAGCAGCACCCAAAGCACAGATACGCAGTATTTT
CASSTQSTDTQYF
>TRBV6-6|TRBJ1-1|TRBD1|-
TGTGCCAGCAGTAGACAGGGTCACACTGGAGCTTTCTTT
CASSRQGHTGAFF
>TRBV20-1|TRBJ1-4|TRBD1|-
TGCAGTGCTAGTCGTGTAGGGGGCCGTAATGAAAAACTGTTTTTT
CSASRVGGRNEKLFF
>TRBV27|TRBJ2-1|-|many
TGTGCCAGCAGCTCGACAAGATACAATGAGCAGTTCTTC
CASSSTRYNEQFF
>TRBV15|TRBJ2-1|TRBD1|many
TGTGCCACCAGCCGACAGGGATCCTACAATGAGCAGTTCTTC
CATSRQGSYNEQFF
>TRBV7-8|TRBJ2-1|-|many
TGTGCCAGCAGCTCGAAACAGGGAATGGACAATGAGCAGTTCTTC
CASSSKQGMDNEQFF
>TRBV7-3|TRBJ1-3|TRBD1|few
TGTGCCAGCAGCGGGACAGGGTGGGGAAACACCATATATTTT
CASSGTGWGNTIYF
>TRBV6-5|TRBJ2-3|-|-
TGTGCCAGCAGAGGACCGGGTACAGATACGCAGTATTTT
CASRGPGTDTQYF
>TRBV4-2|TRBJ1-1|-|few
TGTGCCAGCAGCCCGACAGGAGATATGAACACTGAAGCTTTCTTT
CASSPTGDMNTEAFF